Detailed here is one T cell receptor (beta chain). Its specificity is not known. The data stem from a study of graft-versus-host responses after intestinal transplantation. In the study overall: As for transplant type, recipients had multivisceral, liver-intestinal, or isolated intestinal grafts.

CDR3 length: 12 residues. V lost 4 bases, J lost 5 bases, and 8 bases lay in between. Germline CDR1 and CDR2: SGHRS and YFSETQ. Study-wide results and caveats: Early after transplant, HvG declines were associated with peak levels of circulating GvH clones. Recipient marrow contained GvH clones, some of which appeared first in ileum or blood.

Profiled with immunoSEQ multiplex PCR; TCRdb holds only in-frame clones, not every one. The sample lists about 120,000 clones; 90% were seen once. This chain joins TRBV5-1 and TRBJ2-3, with D unresolved. The material was unstimulated CD4+ T cells sorted from spleen or lymph node cells, obtained before intestinal transplant. This clonotype was obtained from a human donor who received an intestinal transplant. CDR3: CASSATLDTQYF. The CDR3 nucleotides read TGCGCCAGCAGCGCTACCTTAGATACGCAGTATTTT.